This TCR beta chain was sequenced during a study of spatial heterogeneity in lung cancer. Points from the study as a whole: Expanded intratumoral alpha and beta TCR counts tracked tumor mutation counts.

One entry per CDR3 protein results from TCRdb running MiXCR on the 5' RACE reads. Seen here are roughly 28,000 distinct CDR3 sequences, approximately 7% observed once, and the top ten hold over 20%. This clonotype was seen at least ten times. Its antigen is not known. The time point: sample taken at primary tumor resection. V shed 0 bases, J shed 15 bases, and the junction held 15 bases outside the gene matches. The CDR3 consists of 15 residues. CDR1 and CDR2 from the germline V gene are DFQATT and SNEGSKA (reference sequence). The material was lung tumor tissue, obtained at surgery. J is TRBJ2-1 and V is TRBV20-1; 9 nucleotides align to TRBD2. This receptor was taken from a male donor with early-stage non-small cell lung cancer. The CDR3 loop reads CSARDRRGGHPSPFF. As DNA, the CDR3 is TGCAGTGCTAGAGATCGGCGGGGGGGCCATCCGTCTCCGTTCTTC.